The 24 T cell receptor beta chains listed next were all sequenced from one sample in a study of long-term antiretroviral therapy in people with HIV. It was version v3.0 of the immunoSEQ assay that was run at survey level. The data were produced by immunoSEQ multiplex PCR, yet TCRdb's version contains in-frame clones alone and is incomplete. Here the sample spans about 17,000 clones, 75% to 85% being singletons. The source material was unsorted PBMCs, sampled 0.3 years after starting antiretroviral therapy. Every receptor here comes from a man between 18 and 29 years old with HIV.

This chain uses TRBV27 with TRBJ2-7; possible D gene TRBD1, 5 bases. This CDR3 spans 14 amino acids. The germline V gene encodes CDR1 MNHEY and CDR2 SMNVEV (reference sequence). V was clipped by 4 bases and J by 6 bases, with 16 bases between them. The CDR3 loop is CASSSYAGHLEQYF. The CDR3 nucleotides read TGTGCCAGCAGTTCCTACGCCGGACACCTCGAGCAGTACTTC.

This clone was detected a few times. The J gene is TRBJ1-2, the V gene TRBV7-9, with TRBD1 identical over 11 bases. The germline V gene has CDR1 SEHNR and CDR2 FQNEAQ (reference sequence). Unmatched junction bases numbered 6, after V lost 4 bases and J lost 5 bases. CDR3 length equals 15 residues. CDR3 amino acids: CASSSGTGGLYGYTF. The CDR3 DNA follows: TGTGCCAGCAGCTCCGGGACAGGGGGTCTGTATGGCTACACCTTC.

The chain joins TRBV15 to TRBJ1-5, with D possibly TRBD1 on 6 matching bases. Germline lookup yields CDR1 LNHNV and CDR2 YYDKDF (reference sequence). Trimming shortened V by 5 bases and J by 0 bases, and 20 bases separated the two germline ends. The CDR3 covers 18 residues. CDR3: CATSSRAFRGYSNQPQHF. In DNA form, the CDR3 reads TGTGCCACCAGCTCCAGGGCGTTCAGGGGATATAGCAATCAGCCCCAGCATTTT.

CDR3 nucleotide sequence: TGCGCCAGCAGCTTGGAGGGAGGGGCCAACACCGGGGAGCTGTTTTTT. Translating gives CASSLEGGANTGELFF. The chain couples TRBV5-1 to TRBJ2-2; TRBD2 matches at 7 bases. Germline values: CDR1 SGHRS, CDR2 YFSETQ. The junction had 4 bases not matched to a gene; V was cut back by 0 bases and J by 2 bases. The CDR3 sequence is 16 residues long.

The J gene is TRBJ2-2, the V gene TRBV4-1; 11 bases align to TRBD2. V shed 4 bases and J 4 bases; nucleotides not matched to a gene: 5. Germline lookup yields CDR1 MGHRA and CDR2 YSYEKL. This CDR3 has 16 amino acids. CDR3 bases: TGCGCCAGCAGCCGACGACTAGCGGGGTCCACCGGGGAGCTGTTTTTT. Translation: CASSRRLAGSTGELFF.

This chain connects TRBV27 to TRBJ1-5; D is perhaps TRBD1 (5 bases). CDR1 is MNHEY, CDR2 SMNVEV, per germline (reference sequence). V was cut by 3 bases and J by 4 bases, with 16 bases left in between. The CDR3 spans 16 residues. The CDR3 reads CASSLGDSRGNQPQHF. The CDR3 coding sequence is TGTGCCAGCAGTTTGGGGGACTCTCGGGGGAATCAGCCCCAGCATTTT.

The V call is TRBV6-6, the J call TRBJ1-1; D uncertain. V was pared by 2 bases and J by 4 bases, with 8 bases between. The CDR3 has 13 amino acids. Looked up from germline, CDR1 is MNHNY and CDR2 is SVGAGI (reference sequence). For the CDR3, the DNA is TGTGCCAGCAGTTACACAAGGCCCACTGAAGCTTTCTTT. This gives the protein CASSYTRPTEAFF.

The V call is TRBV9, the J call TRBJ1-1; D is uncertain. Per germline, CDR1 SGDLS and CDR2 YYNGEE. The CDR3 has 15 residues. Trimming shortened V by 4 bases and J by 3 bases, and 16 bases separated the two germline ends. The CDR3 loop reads CASSRSNILYTEAFF. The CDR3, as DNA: TGTGCCAGCAGCAGAAGTAACATACTCTACACTGAAGCTTTCTTT.

CDR3 nucleotide sequence: TGTGCCAGCGGGTTAGGGCCCCCACGACTGTTTTTT. Translated: CASGLGPPRLFF. The J gene is TRBJ1-4, the V gene TRBV2; D not resolved. Trimming removed 8 bases from V and 13 bases from J, with 17 bases in between. This CDR3 has 12 residues. The germline CDR1 and CDR2 sequences are SNHLY and FYNNEI. Drawing the rest from reference TRBV2 and TRBJ1-4, the complete variable domain is EPEVTQTPSHQVTQMGQEVILRCVPISNHLYFYWYRQILGQKVEFLVSFYNNEISEKSEIFDDQFSVERPDGSNFTLKIRSTKLEDSAMYFCASGLGPPRLFFGSGTQLSVL.

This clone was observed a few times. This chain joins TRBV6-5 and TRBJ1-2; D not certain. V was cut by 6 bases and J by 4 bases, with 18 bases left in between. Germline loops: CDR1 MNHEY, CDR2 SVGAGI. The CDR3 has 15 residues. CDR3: CASRLKSENPYGYTF. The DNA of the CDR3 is TGTGCCAGCAGGCTAAAAAGCGAGAACCCCTATGGCTACACCTTC.

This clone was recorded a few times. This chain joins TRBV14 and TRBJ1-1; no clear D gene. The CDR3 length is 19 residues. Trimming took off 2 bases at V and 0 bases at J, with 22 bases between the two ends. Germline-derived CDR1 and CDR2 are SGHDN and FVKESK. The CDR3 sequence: CASSQSRHTSGDMNTEAFF. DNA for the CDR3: TGTGCCAGCAGCCAAAGCAGGCACACCAGCGGTGACATGAACACTGAAGCTTTCTTT.

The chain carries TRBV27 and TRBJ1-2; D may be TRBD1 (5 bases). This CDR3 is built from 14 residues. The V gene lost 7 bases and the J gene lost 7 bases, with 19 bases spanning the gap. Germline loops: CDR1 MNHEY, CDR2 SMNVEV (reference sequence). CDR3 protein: CASTCAGRVCGYTF. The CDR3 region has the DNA TGTGCCAGCACCTGCGCGGGGCGTGTATGTGGCTACACCTTC.

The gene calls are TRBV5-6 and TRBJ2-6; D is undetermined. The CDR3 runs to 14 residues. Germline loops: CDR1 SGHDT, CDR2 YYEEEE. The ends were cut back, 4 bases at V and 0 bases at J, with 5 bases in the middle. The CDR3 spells CASSIDSGANVLTF. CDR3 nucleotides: TGTGCCAGCAGCATTGACTCTGGGGCCAACGTCCTGACTTTC.

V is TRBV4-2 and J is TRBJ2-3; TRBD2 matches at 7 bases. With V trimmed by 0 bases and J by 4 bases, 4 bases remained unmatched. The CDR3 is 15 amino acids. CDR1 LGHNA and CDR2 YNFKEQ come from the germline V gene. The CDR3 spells CASSQEGSGPDTQYF. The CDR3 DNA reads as TGTGCCAGCAGCCAAGAGGGTAGCGGGCCAGATACGCAGTATTTT.

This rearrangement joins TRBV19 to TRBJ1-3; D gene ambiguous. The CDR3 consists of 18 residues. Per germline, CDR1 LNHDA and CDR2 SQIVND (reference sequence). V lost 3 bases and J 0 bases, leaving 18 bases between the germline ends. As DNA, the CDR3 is TGTGCCAGTAGTATTCTCTCAGGCCGGGAGGCCTCTGGAAACACCATATATTTT. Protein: CASSILSGREASGNTIYF.

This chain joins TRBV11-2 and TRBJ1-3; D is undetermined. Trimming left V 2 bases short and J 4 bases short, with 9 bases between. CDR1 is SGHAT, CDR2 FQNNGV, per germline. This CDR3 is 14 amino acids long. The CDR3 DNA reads TGTGCCAGCAGCTTATACACAGACGGAAACACCATATATTTT. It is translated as CASSLYTDGNTIYF.

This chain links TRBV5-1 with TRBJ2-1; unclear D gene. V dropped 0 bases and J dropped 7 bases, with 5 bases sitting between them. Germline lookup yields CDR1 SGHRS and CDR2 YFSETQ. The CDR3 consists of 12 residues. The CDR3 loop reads CASSLAFNEQFF. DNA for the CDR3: TGCGCCAGCAGCTTGGCCTTTAATGAGCAGTTCTTC. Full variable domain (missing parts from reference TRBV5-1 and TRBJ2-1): KAGVTQTPRYLIKTRGQQVTLSCSPISGHRSVSWYQQTPGQGLQFLFEYFSETQRNKGNFPGRFSGRQFSNSRSEMNVSTLELGDSALYLCASSLAFNEQFFGPGTRLTVL.

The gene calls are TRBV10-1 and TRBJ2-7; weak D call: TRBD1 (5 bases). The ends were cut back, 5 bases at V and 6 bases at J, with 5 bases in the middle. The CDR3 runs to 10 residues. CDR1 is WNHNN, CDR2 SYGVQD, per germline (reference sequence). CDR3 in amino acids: CASSRGEQYV. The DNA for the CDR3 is TGCGCCAGCAGTAGGGGCGAGCAGTACGTC.

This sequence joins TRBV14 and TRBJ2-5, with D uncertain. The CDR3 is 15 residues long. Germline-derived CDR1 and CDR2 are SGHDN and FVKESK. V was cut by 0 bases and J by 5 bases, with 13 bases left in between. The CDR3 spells CASSQDSQTKETQYF. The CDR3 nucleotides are TGTGCCAGCAGCCAAGATAGTCAGACCAAGGAGACCCAGTACTTC.

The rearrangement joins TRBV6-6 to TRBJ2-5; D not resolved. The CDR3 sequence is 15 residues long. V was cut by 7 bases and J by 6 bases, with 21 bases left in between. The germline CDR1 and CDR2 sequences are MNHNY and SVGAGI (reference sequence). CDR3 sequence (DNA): TGTGCCAGCATACTGAACGTTGGGTCGGCGCAGACCCAGTACTTC. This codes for CASILNVGSAQTQYF.

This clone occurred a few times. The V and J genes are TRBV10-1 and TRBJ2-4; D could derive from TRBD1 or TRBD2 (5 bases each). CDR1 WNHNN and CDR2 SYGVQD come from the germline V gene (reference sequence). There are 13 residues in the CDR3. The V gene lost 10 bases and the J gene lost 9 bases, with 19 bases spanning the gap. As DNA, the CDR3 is TGCGCCACCATCGGCGAGGGGCCCTGCATTCAGTACTTC. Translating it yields CATIGEGPCIQYF.

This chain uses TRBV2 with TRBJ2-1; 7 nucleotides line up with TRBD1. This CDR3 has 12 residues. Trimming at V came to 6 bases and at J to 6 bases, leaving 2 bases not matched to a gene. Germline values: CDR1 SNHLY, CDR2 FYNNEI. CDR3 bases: TGTGCCAGCAGACGGACAGGCAATGAGCAGTTCTTC. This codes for CASRRTGNEQFF.

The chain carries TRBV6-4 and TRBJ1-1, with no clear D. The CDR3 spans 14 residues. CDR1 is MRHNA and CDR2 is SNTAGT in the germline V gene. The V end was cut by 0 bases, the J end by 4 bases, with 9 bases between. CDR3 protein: CASSDSRESTEAFF. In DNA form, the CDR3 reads TGTGCCAGCAGTGACTCAAGGGAAAGCACTGAAGCTTTCTTT.

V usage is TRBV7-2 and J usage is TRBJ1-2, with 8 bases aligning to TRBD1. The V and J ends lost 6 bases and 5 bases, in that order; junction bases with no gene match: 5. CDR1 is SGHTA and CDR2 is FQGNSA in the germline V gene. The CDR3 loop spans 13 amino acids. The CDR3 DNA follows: TGTGCCAGCAGAAAGACAGGGGTGTATGGCTACACCTTC. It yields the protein CASRKTGVYGYTF.